The clone carrying this T cell receptor (beta chain) was detected only once. Its target is not known. TCRdb's table, derived via immunoSEQ multiplex PCR, lists solely in-frame clones and lacks some. The table has a few hundred thousand clones, roughly 85% seen once. Researchers drew on tens of millions of PBMCs for genomic DNA from unsorted samples. CDR3 length: 15 residues. Deletions cut 5 bases from V and 5 bases from J, with 17 bases between. Germline CDR1 SGHAT, CDR2 FQNNGV. The sample is drawn from a study of shared clonotypes between healthy human individuals. Study context: The cohort had a couple of women and three men, ages 18 to 49.

Study-wide results and limits: Tissues were not sampled, only blood, and their repertoires likely differ.

Material for sequencing was PBMCs. The source of this sequence is a woman in her thirties or forties in good health. Some clones in this sample may be carry-over from other donors' samples. V gene TRBV11-2 combines with J gene TRBJ2-3, with D uncertain. In nucleotides, the CDR3 is TGTGCCAGCAGCAGGGCCATCCCCGGAGTAGATACGCAGTATTTT. Protein sequence: CASSRAIPGVDTQYF.